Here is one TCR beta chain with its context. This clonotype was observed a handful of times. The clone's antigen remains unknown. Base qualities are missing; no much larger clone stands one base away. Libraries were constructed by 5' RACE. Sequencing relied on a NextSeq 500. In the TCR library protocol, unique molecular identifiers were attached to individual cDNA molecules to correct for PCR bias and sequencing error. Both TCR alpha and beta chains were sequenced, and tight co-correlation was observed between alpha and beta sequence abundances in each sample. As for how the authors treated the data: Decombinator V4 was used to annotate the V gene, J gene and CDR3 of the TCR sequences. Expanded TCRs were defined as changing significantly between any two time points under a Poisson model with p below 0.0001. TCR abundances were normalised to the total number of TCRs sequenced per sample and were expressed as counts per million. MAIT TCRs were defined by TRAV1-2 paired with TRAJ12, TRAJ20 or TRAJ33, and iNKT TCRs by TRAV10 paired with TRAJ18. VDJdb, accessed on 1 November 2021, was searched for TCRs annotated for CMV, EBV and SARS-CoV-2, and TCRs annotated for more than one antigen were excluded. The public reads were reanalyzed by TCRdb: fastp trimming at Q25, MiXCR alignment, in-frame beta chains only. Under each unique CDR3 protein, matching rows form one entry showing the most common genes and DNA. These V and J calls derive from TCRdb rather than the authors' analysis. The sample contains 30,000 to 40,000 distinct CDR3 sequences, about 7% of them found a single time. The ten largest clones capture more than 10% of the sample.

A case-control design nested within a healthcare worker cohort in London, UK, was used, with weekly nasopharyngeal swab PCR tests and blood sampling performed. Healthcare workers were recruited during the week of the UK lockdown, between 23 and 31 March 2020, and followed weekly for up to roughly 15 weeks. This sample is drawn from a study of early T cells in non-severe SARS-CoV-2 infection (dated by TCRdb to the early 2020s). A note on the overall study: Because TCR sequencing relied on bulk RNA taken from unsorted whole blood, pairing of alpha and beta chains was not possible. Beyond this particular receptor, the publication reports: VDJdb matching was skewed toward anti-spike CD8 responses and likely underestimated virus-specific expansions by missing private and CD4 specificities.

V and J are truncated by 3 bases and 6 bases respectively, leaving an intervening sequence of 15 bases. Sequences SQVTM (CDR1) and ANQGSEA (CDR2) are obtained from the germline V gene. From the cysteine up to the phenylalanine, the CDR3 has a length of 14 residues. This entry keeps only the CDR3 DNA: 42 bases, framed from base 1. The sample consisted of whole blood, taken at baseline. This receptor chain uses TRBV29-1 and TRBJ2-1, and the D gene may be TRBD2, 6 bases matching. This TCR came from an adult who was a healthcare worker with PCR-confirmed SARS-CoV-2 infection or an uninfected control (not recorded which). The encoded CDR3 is CSVDGASVRNEQFF. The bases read TGCAGCGTTGACGGGGCTAGCGTACGCAATGAGCAGTTCTTC.